Each of the 16 T cell receptor beta chains below was sequenced from the same sample in a study of T cell repertoires in aging, cancer and after chemotherapy. Amplification of TCR beta used genomic DNA extracted from peripheral blood. Multiplex touch-down PCR with TRB-A/B primers amplified rearranged V-D-J TRB sequences. TCRdb re-analysed the multiplex PCR reads in MiXCR, keeping a single row per CDR3 protein. This table holds more than 550 distinct CDR3 sequences, about 40% found once. The specimen was blood. These receptor sequences come from a human donor with a solid tumor.

This clonotype counts as large. The rearrangement links TRBV19 to TRBJ1-2, with 8 bases identical to TRBD1. With 6 bases clipped from V and 10 bases from J, the junction kept 16 bases outside the gene matches. The germline CDR1 and CDR2 sequences are LNHDA and SQIVND (reference sequence). The CDR3 is 15 amino acids. This CDR3 is CASRRNGRGLGDYTF. For the CDR3, the DNA is TGTGCCAGTAGAAGAAACGGCAGGGGGCTCGGAGACTACACCTTC.

This chain joins TRBV11-3 and TRBJ2-7, with a weak D call TRBD1 (6 bases). Looked up from germline, CDR1 is SGHNT and CDR2 is YENEEA. The CDR3 consists of 12 residues. Trimming took 5 bases from V and 6 from J, leaving 11 bases between them. The CDR3 region is CASSGQGIEQYF. CDR3 nucleotides: TGTGCCAGCAGCGGGCAGGGGATCGAGCAGTACTTC.

This rearrangement joins TRBV7-2 to TRBJ2-3; D is unresolved. V lost 4 bases and J 1 base, leaving 9 bases between the germline ends. CDR3 length: 14 amino acids. Germline loops: CDR1 SGHTA, CDR2 FQGNSA. CDR3 sequence: CASSSPYGTDTQYF. The DNA of the CDR3 is TGTGCCAGCAGCTCTCCCTATGGCACAGATACGCAGTATTTT.

The chain couples TRBV19 to TRBJ2-1; D possibly corresponds to TRBD1 (5 bases). The germline gives CDR1 LNHDA, CDR2 SQIVND (reference sequence). The CDR3 spans 13 residues. V was shortened by 3 bases and J by 10 bases, with 13 bases between the two germline ends. The CDR3 loop reads CASSMQGVGEQFF. Here the CDR3 DNA reads TGTGCCAGTAGTATGCAGGGTGTGGGCGAGCAGTTCTTC.

This clonotype rates as large (0.1 to 1%). The chain employs TRBV6-6 and TRBJ1-5; a weak D match, TRBD1 (6 bases). The CDR3 consists of 13 residues. Trimming left V 4 bases short and J 4 bases short, with 8 bases between. CDR1 is MNHNY and CDR2 is SVGAGI in the germline V gene (reference sequence). The CDR3: CASSFTGNQPQHF. The DNA of the CDR3 is TGTGCCAGCAGTTTCACAGGGAATCAGCCCCAGCATTTT.

Judged by abundance, this clonotype is large. The rearrangement links TRBV27 to TRBJ2-7; D is uncertain. The V and J ends lost 5 bases and 11 bases respectively, with 22 bases between them. Germline CDR1 and CDR2: MNHEY and SMNVEV (reference sequence). This CDR3 spans 14 amino acids. The DNA for the CDR3 is TGTGCCAGCAGTATCGACACGGAACTTACGAGGAAGTACTTC. This gives the protein CASSIDTELTRKYF.

In the case of this clonotype: This may be a read error: a much more frequent sequence differs by one nucleotide. This chain uses TRBV6-1 with TRBJ2-2, with D possibly being TRBD1 or TRBD2 (7 bases each). Germline-derived CDR1 and CDR2 are MNHNS and SASEGT. The CDR3 covers 13 residues. The CDR3 region is CASRGPRGGEQFF. Here the CDR3 DNA reads TGTGCCAGCAGGGGTCCCAGGGGGGGCGAGCAGTTTTTT.

CDR3 protein: CASALPGQETQYF. CDR3 DNA: TGCGCCAGCGCTTTACCAGGTCAAGAGACCCAGTACTTC. The rearrangement links TRBV5-1 to TRBJ2-5; D gene unclear. Germline CDR1 is SGHRS and CDR2 is YFSETQ. This CDR3 is 13 amino acids long. V was cut by 7 bases and J by 2 bases, with 12 bases left in between.

Within the sample, this clonotype is large. The chain employs TRBV10-1 and TRBJ2-7; no definite D call. Germline V gene data show CDR1 as WNHNN and CDR2 as SYGVQD (reference sequence). The CDR3 has 13 amino acids. V was clipped by 2 bases and J by 3 bases, with 8 bases between them. This CDR3 reads CASSERRNYEQYV. The CDR3 DNA is TGCGCCAGCAGTGAGCGTCGGAACTACGAGCAGTACGTC.

This chain links TRBV5-6 with TRBJ1-6, with TRBD1 matching 7 bases. V gave up 3 bases and J gave up 9 bases; unmatched junction bases: 6. Looked up from germline, CDR1 is SGHDT and CDR2 is YYEEEE. The CDR3 extends over 14 amino acids. DNA of the CDR3: TGTGCCAGCAGCTCGGGACAGCCAGGTTCACCCCTCCACTTT. Translation gives CASSSGQPGSPLHF.

This clonotype was observed a handful of times. The genes are TRBV6-4 and TRBJ2-7; D uncertain. Germline V gene lookup returns CDR1 MRHNA and CDR2 SNTAGT. Trimming cost V 8 bases and J 2 bases, with 19 bases left between them. The CDR3 runs 15 residues. CDR3 nucleotide sequence: TGTGCCAGCGCCGTCAACCCCGACGGAACCTACGAGCAGTACTTC. As protein: CASAVNPDGTYEQYF.

The chain joins TRBV12-3 or TRBV12-4 to TRBJ1-6; D is unclear. Trimming cost V 0 bases and J 11 bases, with 8 bases left between them. The CDR3 has 13 residues. CDR3 in amino acids: CASSLANTPPLHF. DNA of the CDR3: TGTGCCAGCAGTTTAGCTAATACTCCACCCCTCCACTTT.

The chain has TRBV28 and TRBJ1-2, with D unresolved. CDR1 and CDR2 from the germline V gene are MDHEN and SYDVKM. The V gene lost 3 bases and the J gene lost 4 bases, with 15 bases spanning the gap. This CDR3 is built from 15 residues. CDR3 protein: CASSLRDAALYGYTF. In DNA form, the CDR3 reads TGTGCCAGCAGTTTGAGGGATGCTGCCCTCTATGGCTACACCTTC.

This chain links TRBV7-2 with TRBJ2-1; D unclear. This CDR3 region has 17 residues. The germline CDR1 and CDR2 sequences are SGHTA and FQGNSA. Trimming shortened V by 1 base and J by 0 bases, and 13 bases separated the two germline ends. This CDR3 is CASSLGSRPSSYNEQFF. In nucleotides, the CDR3 is TGTGCCAGCAGCTTAGGGTCGCGCCCAAGCTCCTACAATGAGCAGTTCTTC.

This clonotype is large (0.1 to 1%) in the sample. The chain carries TRBV15 and TRBJ2-1; D is undetermined. The germline CDR1 and CDR2 sequences are LNHNV and YYDKDF (reference sequence). Between the trimmed V and J ends, which lost 8 bases and 1 base, there was a span of 15 bases. The length of the CDR3 is 15 residues. CDR3 sequence (DNA): TGTGCCACCCGGTCCGGTTCAGCTTCCTACAATGAGCAGTTCTTC. Its protein is CATRSGSASYNEQFF.

This clonotype was observed a few times. The chain employs TRBV20-1 and TRBJ1-5; no definite D call. The V gene lost 3 bases and the J gene lost 4 bases, with 10 bases spanning the gap. Germline V gives CDR1 DFQATT, CDR2 SNEGSKA (reference sequence). CDR3 size: 13 residues. Here the CDR3 reads CSARWSVNQPQHF. CDR3 nucleotide sequence: TGCAGTGCTAGGTGGAGCGTAAATCAGCCCCAGCATTTT.